The rows below give T cell receptor beta chains drawn from one sample of a study of T-cell reconstitution after alpha-beta-depleted transplantation in children. TCRdb used MiXCR to reprocess the PCR reads, holding one entry per CDR3 protein. The sample holds roughly 200,000 distinct CDR3 sequences, 13% to 15% seen once. The input for sequencing was PBMCs from the stem cell graft donor, taken from the stem cell graft. These receptors were obtained from a human donor who donated a stem cell graft to a child with acute lymphoblastic leukemia. CDR3s include the opening cysteine and the closing phenylalanine or tryptophan. The D gene is left open where the match is weak. Clone size is shown for a subset of rows, as once, few, many or a class of expanded clone.

J gene | D gene | clone size | V gene | CDR3 protein | CDR3 DNA
TRBJ1-1 | TRBD1 | . | TRBV12-3/TRBV12-4 | CASSLATQATGYTEAFF | TGTGCCAGCAGTTTAGCAACACAAGCGACAGGGTACACTGAAGCTTTCTTT
TRBJ1-5 | . | many | TRBV5-6 | CASSLFGTAVNQPQHF | TGTGCCAGCAGCTTGTTCGGGACCGCCGTCAATCAGCCCCAGCATTTT
TRBJ2-7 | . | few | TRBV5-1 | CASSLGYINEQYF | TGCGCCAGCAGCTTGGGGTATATCAACGAGCAGTACTTC
TRBJ2-1 | TRBD2 | many | TRBV5-1 | CASRSEAGVHNEQFF | TGCGCCAGCAGGAGCGAGGCGGGAGTCCACAATGAGCAGTTCTTC
TRBJ1-4 | . | many | TRBV27 | CASSIRVANEKLFF | TGTGCCAGCAGTATCAGGGTGGCTAATGAAAAACTGTTTTTT
TRBJ2-7 | . | many | TRBV27 | CASRNRELGEQYF | TGTGCCAGCAGAAACAGGGAACTCGGGGAGCAGTACTTC
TRBJ1-6 | . | many | TRBV7-9 | CASSAQGQGHSPLHF | TGTGCCAGCAGCGCCCAGGGGCAGGGGCATTCACCCCTCCACTTT
TRBJ2-5 | . | . | TRBV5-1 | CASRQTETQYF | TGCGCCAGCAGACAAACGGAGACCCAGTACTTC
TRBJ2-7 | TRBD2 | many | TRBV4-2 | CASSQDSGNNYEQYF | TGTGCCAGCAGCCAAGATAGCGGGAATAACTACGAGCAGTACTTC
TRBJ1-2 | TRBD1 | . | TRBV5-1 | CASSWTGDSNYGYTF | TGCGCCAGCAGCTGGACAGGGGATTCTAACTATGGCTACACCTTC